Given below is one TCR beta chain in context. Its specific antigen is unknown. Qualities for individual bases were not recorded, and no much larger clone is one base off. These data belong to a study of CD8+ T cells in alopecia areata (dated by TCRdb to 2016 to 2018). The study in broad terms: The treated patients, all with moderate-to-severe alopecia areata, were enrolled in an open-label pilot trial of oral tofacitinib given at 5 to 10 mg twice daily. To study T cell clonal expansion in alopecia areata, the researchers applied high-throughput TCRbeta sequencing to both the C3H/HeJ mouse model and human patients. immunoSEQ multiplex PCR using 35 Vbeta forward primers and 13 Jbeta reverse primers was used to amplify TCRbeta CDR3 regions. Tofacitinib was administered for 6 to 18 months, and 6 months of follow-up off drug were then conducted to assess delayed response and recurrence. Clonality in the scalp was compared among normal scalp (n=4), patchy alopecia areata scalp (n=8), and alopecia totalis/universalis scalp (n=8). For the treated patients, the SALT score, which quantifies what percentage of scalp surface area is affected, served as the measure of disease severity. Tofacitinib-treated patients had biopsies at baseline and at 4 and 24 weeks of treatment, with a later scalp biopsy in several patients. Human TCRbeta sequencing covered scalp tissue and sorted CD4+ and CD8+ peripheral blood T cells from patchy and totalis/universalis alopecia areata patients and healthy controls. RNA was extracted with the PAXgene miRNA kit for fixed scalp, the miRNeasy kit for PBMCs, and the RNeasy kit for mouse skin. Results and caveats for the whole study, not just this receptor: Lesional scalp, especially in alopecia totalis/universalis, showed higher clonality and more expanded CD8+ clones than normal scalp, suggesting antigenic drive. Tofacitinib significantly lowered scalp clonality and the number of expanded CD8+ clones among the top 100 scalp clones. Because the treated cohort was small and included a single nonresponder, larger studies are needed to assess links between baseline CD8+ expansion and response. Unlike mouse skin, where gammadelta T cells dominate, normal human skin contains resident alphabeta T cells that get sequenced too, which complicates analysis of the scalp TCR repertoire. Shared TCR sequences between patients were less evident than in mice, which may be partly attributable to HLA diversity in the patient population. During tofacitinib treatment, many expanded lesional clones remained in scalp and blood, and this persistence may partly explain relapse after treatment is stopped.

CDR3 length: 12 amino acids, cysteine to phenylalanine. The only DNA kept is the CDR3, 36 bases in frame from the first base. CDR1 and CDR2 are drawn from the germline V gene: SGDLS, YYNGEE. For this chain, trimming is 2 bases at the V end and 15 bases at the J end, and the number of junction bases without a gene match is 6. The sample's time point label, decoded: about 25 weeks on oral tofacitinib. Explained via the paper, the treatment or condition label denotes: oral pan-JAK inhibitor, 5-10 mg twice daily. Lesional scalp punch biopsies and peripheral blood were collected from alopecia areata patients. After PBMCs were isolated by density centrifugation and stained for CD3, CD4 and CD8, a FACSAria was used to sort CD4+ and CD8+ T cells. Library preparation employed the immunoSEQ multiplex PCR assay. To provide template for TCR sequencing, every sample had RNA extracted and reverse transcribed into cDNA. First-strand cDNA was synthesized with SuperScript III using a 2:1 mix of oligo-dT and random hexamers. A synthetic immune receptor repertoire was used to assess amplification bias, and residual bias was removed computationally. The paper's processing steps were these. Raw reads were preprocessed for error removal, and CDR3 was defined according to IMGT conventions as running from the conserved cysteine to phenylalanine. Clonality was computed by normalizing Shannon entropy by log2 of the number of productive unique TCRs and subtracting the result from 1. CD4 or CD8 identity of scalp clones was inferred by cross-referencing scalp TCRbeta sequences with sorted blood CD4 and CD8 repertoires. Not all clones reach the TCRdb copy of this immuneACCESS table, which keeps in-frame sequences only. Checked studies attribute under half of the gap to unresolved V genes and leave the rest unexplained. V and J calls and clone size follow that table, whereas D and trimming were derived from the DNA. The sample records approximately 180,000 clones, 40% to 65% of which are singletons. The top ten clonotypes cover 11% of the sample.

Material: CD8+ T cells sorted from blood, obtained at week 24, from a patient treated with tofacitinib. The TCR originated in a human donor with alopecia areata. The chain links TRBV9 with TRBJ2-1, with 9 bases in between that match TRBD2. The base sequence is TGTGCCAGCAGCGTTAGCGGGGGCGATCGGTTCTTC. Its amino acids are CASSVSGGDRFF. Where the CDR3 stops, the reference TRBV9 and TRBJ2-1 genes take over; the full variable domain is DSGVTQTPKHLITATGQRVTLRCSPRSGDLSVYWYQQSLDQGLQFLIQYYNGEERAKGNILERFSAQQFPDLHSELNLSSLELGDSALYFCASSVSGGDRFFGPGTRLTVL.